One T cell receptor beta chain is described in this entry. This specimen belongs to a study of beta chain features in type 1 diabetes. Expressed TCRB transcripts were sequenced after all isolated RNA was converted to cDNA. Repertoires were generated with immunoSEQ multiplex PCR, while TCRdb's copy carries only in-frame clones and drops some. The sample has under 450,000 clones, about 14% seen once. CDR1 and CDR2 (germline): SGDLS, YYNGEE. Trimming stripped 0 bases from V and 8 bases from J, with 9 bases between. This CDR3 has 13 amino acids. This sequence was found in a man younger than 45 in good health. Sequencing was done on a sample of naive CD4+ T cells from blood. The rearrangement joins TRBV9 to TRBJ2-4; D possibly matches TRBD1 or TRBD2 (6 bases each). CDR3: CASSVDGGHIQYF. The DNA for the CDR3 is TGTGCCAGCAGCGTAGATGGGGGGCACATTCAGTACTTC. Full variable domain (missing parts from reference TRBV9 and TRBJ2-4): DSGVTQTPKHLITATGQRVTLRCSPRSGDLSVYWYQQSLDQGLQFLIQYYNGEERAKGNILERFSAQQFPDLHSELNLSSLELGDSALYFCASSVDGGHIQYFGAGTRLSVL.